These T cell receptor beta chains were read from a single sample in a study of blood T cell repertoires in COVID-19. The data were produced by immunoSEQ multiplex PCR, yet TCRdb's version contains in-frame clones alone and is incomplete. The sample has about 160,000 clones; approximately 85% are singletons. Sequenced material: peripheral blood. These receptors were obtained from a woman aged 45-65 years with COVID-19, enrolled during active disease. Both conserved end residues are trimmed from each CDR3. The order of the fields is V gene, J gene, CDR3 length, CDR3 protein.

TRBV7-3	TRBJ2-5	14	ASSSSGGAPRETQY
TRBV2	TRBJ2-7	12	ASISQGVSYEQY
TRBV4-1	TRBJ1-1	13	ASSQDQSGGTEAF
TRBV9	TRBJ2-5	11	ASRDENQETQY
TRBV7-9	TRBJ2-2	12	ASSPGAGLGELF
TRBV30	TRBJ2-2	14	AFTTPGQVNTGELF
TRBV2	TRBJ1-6	13	ASSEDRGYNSPLH
TRBV3-1/TRBV3-2	TRBJ1-1	10	ASSQDLAEAF
TRBV7-2	TRBJ2-7	11	ASSTSGAYEQY
TRBV3-1/TRBV3-2	TRBJ2-2	14	ASSHGTSVNTGELF
TRBV24-1	TRBJ2-2	11	ATSEHNTGELF
TRBV10-2	TRBJ2-5	11	ASSQGAGETQY
TRBV5-1	TRBJ1-2	12	ASSLDGTGYGYT
TRBV5-4	TRBJ2-5	13	ASSASGGAGETQY
TRBV18	TRBJ2-5	14	ASSLSTSGGPETQY
TRBV12-3/TRBV12-4	TRBJ1-2	11	ASSLNSYYGYT
TRBV28	TRBJ1-4	14	ASRATPGQGGEKLF
TRBV5-1	TRBJ2-3	12	ASSLGLASDTQY
TRBV12-3/TRBV12-4	TRBJ2-7	9	ASSVTYEQY
TRBV7-3	TRBJ2-1	15	ASSLSSMFSGGNEQF
TRBV10-3	TRBJ2-7	14	AISESRGGVSAEQY
TRBV7-2	TRBJ2-2	14	ASSLWAGANTGELF
TRBV18	TRBJ1-3	12	ASSPQGSGNTIY
TRBV5-1	TRBJ2-3	14	ASSLVAGRGTDTQY
TRBV29-1	TRBJ2-7	14	SVAPPGLAGAYEQY
TRBV11-2	TRBJ1-1	12	ASSEGQGNTEAF
TRBV28	TRBJ2-5	14	ASSLGVGLAGTAQY
TRBV25-1	TRBJ1-1	11	ASRGQGVSEAF
TRBV9	TRBJ2-2	13	ASSVVGAREEELF
TRBV28	TRBJ1-2	12	ASSEEQGTGGYT
TRBV6-6	TRBJ2-1	10	ASRPTGDEQF
TRBV7-3	TRBJ2-5	11	ASSWNREETQY
TRBV18	TRBJ1-5	13	ASSPQGISNQPQH
TRBV3-1/TRBV3-2	TRBJ1-2	11	ASGGQGKYGYT
TRBV7-9	TRBJ2-3	13	ASSSLMGVTDTQY
TRBV19	TRBJ1-6	15	ASKEIGRGSYNSPLH
TRBV5-4	TRBJ1-1	14	ASSLGQGRLDTEAF
TRBV28	TRBJ2-7	9	ASNGPREQY
TRBV19	TRBJ1-1	11	ASSMVRGTEAF
TRBV7-9	TRBJ1-6	13	ASSLSGQPNSPLH